The 21 T cell receptor beta chains reported below all come from one sample, sequenced in a study of long-term antiretroviral therapy in people with HIV. An immunoSEQ assay, version v3.0, was performed at survey level. Only in-frame clones appear in the TCRdb table, and some are missing; sequencing was by immunoSEQ multiplex PCR. The sample lists about 17,000 clones, roughly 95% occurring once. Sample: unsorted PBMCs, taken approximately 11 years after starting antiretroviral therapy. Receptors originate from a man aged 25-45 years with HIV.

V gene TRBV2 combines with J gene TRBJ1-5, with a weak D call TRBD1 (5 bases). Germline V gene lookup returns CDR1 SNHLY and CDR2 FYNNEI. Trimming cost V 9 bases and J 0 bases, with 12 bases left between them. The CDR3 contains 14 residues. CDR3 coding DNA: TGTGCCAGTACAGGCGTTTATAGCAATCAGCCCCAGCATTTT. Protein sequence: CASTGVYSNQPQHF.

In this sample, this clone turned up a few times. J is TRBJ1-2 and V is TRBV5-1; D is unclear. The CDR3 length is 13 residues. Germline CDR1 SGHRS, CDR2 YFSETQ. Deletions cut 4 bases from V and 4 bases from J, with 11 bases between. The DNA of the CDR3 is TGCGCCAGCAGCCCCGGACGGACCTATGGCTACACCTTC. Its translation: CASSPGRTYGYTF.

The V call is TRBV5-6, the J call TRBJ2-5; TRBD2 matches at 13 bases. Germline assignment: CDR1 SGHDT and CDR2 YYEEEE. V gave up 1 base and J gave up 4 bases; unmatched junction bases: 13. This CDR3 is built from 19 residues. The CDR3 nucleotides are TGTGCCAGCAGCTTGAAATCCGGAGTGAGACTAGCGGGGGGAGAGACCCAGTACTTC. This gives the protein CASSLKSGVRLAGGETQYF. The full variable domain, in which reference TRBV5-6 and TRBJ2-5 provide the parts outside the CDR3, is DAGVTQSPTHLIKTRGQQVTLRCSPKSGHDTVSWYQQALGQGPQFIFQYYEEEERQRGNFPDRFSGHQFPNYSSELNVNALLLGDSALYLCASSLKSGVRLAGGETQYFGPGTRLLVL.

V and J are TRBV7-9 and TRBJ2-5; 13 nucleotides align to TRBD2. Germline V gene sequence: CDR1 SEHNR, CDR2 FQNEAQ (reference sequence). The junction had 9 bases not matched to a gene; V was cut back by 3 bases and J by 2 bases. CDR3 length: 18 amino acids. CDR3 DNA: TGTGCCAGCAGCTTGGAACTAGCGGGGGGGCTCCCACAAGAGACCCAGTACTTC. Protein sequence: CASSLELAGGLPQETQYF.

In DNA, the CDR3 is TGCGCCAGCAGCCAAGAATCCACGGGACTGGCTGGCTACACCTTC. This encodes CASSQESTGLAGYTF. This chain uses TRBV4-1 with TRBJ1-2; D is possibly TRBD1 (5 bases). Germline V gene data show CDR1 as MGHRA and CDR2 as YSYEKL. Trimming took 0 bases from V and 7 from J, leaving 15 bases between them. The length of the CDR3 is 15 residues.

The chain carries TRBV28 and TRBJ2-7; TRBD1 might be the D (6 bases). V was cut by 6 bases and J by 1 base, with 25 bases left in between. CDR3 length equals 18 residues. Germline V lookup: CDR1 MDHEN, CDR2 SYDVKM. CDR3 sequence reads: CASRSLNFNREPSYEQYV. The CDR3 coding sequence is TGTGCCAGCAGGTCCCTTAACTTTAACAGGGAACCTTCCTACGAGCAGTACGTC.

The V and J genes are TRBV9 and TRBJ2-5; possible D gene TRBD1, 7 bases. With 4 bases removed from V and 1 base from J, the gap between germline ends came to 20 bases. The V gene's germline CDR1 is SGDLS and CDR2 YYNGEE. CDR3 size: 17 residues. The CDR3 loop reads CASSPPGAGGFQETQYF. The CDR3 nucleotides are TGTGCCAGCAGCCCCCCGGGGGCAGGGGGTTTCCAAGAGACCCAGTACTTC.

The chain employs TRBV2 and TRBJ1-4; TRBD1 agrees at 7 bases. V was pared by 6 bases and J by 7 bases, with 8 bases of the junction left unmatched. The CDR3 consists of 14 residues. CDR1 is SNHLY, CDR2 FYNNEI, per germline. In DNA form, the CDR3 reads TGTGCCAGCAGCCAGGGACAGATGGGTGAAAAACTGTTTTTT. It is translated as CASSQGQMGEKLFF.

On this clone itself: Other DNA sequences in this sample translate to the same CDR3. The chain combines TRBV7-9 with TRBJ1-5; no firm D call. Per germline, CDR1 SEHNR and CDR2 FQNEAQ (reference sequence). This CDR3 contains 12 residues. V was trimmed by 3 bases and J by 2 bases, leaving 2 bases between them. The CDR3 sequence is CASSLGNQPQHF. The CDR3 coding sequence is TGTGCCAGCAGCTTGGGCAATCAGCCCCAGCATTTT.

The chain has TRBV4-1 and TRBJ2-1; D is unresolved. The CDR3 is 12 residues long. Trimming took 0 bases from V and 9 from J, leaving 6 bases between them. Germline V lookup: CDR1 MGHRA, CDR2 YSYEKL. CDR3 bases: TGCGCCAGCAGCCAAGATCGACTTGAGCAGTTCTTC. Its translation is CASSQDRLEQFF.

The rearrangement links TRBV7-2 to TRBJ2-7, with 10 nucleotides matching TRBD1. Germline assignment: CDR1 SGHTA and CDR2 FQGNSA. CDR3 length: 15 amino acids. V lost 5 bases to trimming and J lost 6 bases; unmatched junction nucleotides: 10. The CDR3 protein is CASSAPGQGMSEQYF. The CDR3 nucleotides are TGTGCCAGCAGCGCACCGGGACAGGGGATGTCCGAGCAGTACTTC.

V is TRBV6-5 and J is TRBJ2-5, with 8 bases lining up with TRBD2. Germline V gene sequence: CDR1 MNHEY, CDR2 SVGAGI. The CDR3 sequence is 15 residues long. The ends lost 5 bases at V and 2 bases at J; junction bases unmatched: 7. The CDR3, as DNA: TGTGCCAGCAGTCCCCAGCGGGGGCCACAAGAGACCCAGTACTTC. This sequence encodes CASSPQRGPQETQYF.

The chain employs TRBV5-6 and TRBJ1-6; D ambiguous. CDR1 SGHDT and CDR2 YYEEEE come from the germline V gene. This CDR3 has 17 residues. Trimming removed 0 bases from V and 1 base from J, with 11 bases in between. CDR3 sequence (DNA): TGTGCCAGCAGCTTGGGACCCCCGGGATCCTATAATTCACCCCTCCACTTT. Its translation: CASSLGPPGSYNSPLHF.

V usage is TRBV15 and J usage is TRBJ2-1; 14 positions agree with TRBD2. Germline CDR1 is LNHNV and CDR2 is YYDKDF (reference sequence). Germline trimming cut 3 bases from V and 8 bases from J; bases unmatched to any gene: 18. The length of the CDR3 is 20 residues. The CDR3 here is CATSSSPGLAGERLVDEQFF. The CDR3 DNA reads as TGTGCCACCAGCAGTAGTCCGGGACTAGCGGGGGAGCGGCTGGTCGATGAGCAGTTCTTC.

The chain employs TRBV6-1 and TRBJ2-5, with 9 bases identical to TRBD2. The CDR3 spans 14 residues. V shed 6 bases, J shed 0 bases, and the junction held 2 bases outside the gene matches. Germline CDR1 MNHNS, CDR2 SASEGT. CDR3 protein: CASRKRGDQETQYF. CDR3 coding DNA: TGTGCCAGCAGGAAGCGGGGGGACCAAGAGACCCAGTACTTC.

J is TRBJ2-1 and V is TRBV2; 8 bases match TRBD2. Germline assignment: CDR1 SNHLY and CDR2 FYNNEI. The CDR3 totals 15 residues. With 3 bases clipped from V and 4 bases from J, the junction kept 5 bases outside the gene matches. The CDR3: CASSEERGHYNEQFF. The CDR3 DNA follows: TGTGCCAGCAGTGAGGAGCGGGGGCATTACAATGAGCAGTTCTTC.

V is TRBV10-2 and J is TRBJ1-5, with a tentative D call TRBD1 (6 bases). Trimming stripped 6 bases from V and 4 bases from J, with 22 bases between. The germline CDR1 and CDR2 sequences are WSHSY and SAAADI. The CDR3 sequence is 17 residues long. The CDR3 reads CASSLSATGFGNQPQHF. CDR3 nucleotides: TGCGCCAGCAGCCTATCCGCGACAGGATTCGGTAATCAGCCCCAGCATTTT.

The table lists this clone with a count of one. V is TRBV7-2 and J is TRBJ2-5, with D tentatively TRBD2 (6 bases). The CDR3 extends over 14 amino acids. V gave up 4 bases and J gave up 1 base, with 10 bases separating them. Germline lookup yields CDR1 SGHTA and CDR2 FQGNSA. The CDR3 sequence: CASSSRGTQETQYF. The CDR3 bases are TGTGCCAGCAGCTCCCGGGGGACCCAAGAGACCCAGTACTTC.

V is TRBV19 and J is TRBJ2-1, with D possibly called TRBD1 or TRBD2 (5 bases each). V gave up 6 bases and J gave up 2 bases, with 11 bases separating them. In germline, CDR1 is LNHDA, CDR2 SQIVND (reference sequence). CDR3 length: 14 amino acids. CDR3 in amino acids: CASRRMGPYNEQFF. Here the CDR3 DNA reads TGTGCCAGTAGACGAATGGGACCCTACAATGAGCAGTTCTTC.

V gene TRBV6-1 combines with J gene TRBJ1-6; D call uncertain. V lost 2 bases, J lost 7 bases, and 12 bases lay in between. The CDR3 consists of 15 residues. Germline lookup yields CDR1 MNHNS and CDR2 SASEGT. CDR3 in amino acids: CASSESSYGNSPLHF. The CDR3, as DNA: TGTGCCAGCAGTGAAAGCAGTTATGGGAATTCACCCCTCCACTTT.

This chain joins TRBV7-9 and TRBJ1-4; perhaps TRBD1 as D (6 bases). CDR1 is SEHNR and CDR2 is FQNEAQ in the germline V gene (reference sequence). The CDR3 loop spans 14 amino acids. Trimming cost V 5 bases and J 4 bases, with 11 bases left between them. The CDR3 region has the DNA TGTGCCAGCAGCGCGGACAGCCTTAATGAAAAACTGTTTTTT. Encoded protein: CASSADSLNEKLFF.